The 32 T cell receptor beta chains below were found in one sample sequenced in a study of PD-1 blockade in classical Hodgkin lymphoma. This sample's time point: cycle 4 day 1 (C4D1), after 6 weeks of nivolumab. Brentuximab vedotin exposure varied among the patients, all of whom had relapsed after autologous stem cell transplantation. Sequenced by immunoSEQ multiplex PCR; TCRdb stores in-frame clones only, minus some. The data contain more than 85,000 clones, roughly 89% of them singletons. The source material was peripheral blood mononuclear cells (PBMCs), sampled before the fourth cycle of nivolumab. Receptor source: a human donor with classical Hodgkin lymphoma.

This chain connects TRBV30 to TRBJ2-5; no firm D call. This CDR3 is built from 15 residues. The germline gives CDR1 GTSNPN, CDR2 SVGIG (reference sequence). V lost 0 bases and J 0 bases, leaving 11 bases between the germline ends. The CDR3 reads CAWSVDTSYQETQYF. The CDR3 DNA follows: TGTGCCTGGAGTGTCGACACATCGTACCAAGAGACCCAGTACTTC.

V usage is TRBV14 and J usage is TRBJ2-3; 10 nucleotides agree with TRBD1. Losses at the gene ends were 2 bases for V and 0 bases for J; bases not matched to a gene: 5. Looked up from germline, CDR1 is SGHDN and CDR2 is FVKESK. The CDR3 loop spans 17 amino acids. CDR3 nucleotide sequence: TGTGCCAGCAGCCAACTATCGGACAGGGGGAGCACAGATACGCAGTATTTT. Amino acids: CASSQLSDRGSTDTQYF.

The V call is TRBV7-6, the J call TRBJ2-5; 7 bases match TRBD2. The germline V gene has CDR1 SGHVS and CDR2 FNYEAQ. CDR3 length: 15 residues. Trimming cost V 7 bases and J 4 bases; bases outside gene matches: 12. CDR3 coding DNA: TGTGCCAGCACCCTCGGCAAGGAGCGGGGAGAGACCCAGTACTTC. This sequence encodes CASTLGKERGETQYF.

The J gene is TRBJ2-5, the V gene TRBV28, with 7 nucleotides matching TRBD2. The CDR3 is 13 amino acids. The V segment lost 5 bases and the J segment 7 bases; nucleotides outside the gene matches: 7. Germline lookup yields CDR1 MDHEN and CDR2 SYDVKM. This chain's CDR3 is CASSPGTTWTQYF. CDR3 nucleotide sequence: TGTGCCAGCAGTCCCGGGACTACCTGGACCCAGTACTTC.

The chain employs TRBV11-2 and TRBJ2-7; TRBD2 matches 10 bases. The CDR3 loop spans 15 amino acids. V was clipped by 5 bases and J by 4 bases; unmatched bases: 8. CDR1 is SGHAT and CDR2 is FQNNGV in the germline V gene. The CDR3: CASSHTTSGIYEQYF. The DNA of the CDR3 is TGTGCCAGCAGCCATACCACTAGCGGGATTTACGAGCAGTACTTC.

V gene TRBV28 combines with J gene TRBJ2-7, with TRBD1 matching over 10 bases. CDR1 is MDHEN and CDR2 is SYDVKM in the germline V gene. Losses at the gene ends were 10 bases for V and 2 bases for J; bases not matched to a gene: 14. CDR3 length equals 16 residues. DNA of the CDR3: TGTGCCACCCTGGGAGAGGGACAGGGGACGCCCTACGAGCAGTACTTC. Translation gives CATLGEGQGTPYEQYF.

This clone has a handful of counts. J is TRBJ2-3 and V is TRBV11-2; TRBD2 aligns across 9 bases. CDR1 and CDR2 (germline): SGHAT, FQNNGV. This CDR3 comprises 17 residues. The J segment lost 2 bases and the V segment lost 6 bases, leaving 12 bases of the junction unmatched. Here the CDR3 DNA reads TGTGCCAGCAGGCTACGTAGCGGGAGTAAGGACACAGATACGCAGTATTTT. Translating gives CASRLRSGSKDTDTQYF.

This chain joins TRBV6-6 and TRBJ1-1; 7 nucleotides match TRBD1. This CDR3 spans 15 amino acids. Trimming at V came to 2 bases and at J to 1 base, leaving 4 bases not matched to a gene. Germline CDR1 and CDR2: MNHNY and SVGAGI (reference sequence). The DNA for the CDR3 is TGTGCCAGCAGTTACGCCCAGGGGGGGAACACTGAAGCTTTCTTT. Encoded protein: CASSYAQGGNTEAFF.

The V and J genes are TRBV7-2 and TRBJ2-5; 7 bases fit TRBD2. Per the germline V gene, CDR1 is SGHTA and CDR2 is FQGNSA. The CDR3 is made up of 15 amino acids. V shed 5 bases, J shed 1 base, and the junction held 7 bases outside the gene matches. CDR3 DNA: TGTGCCAGCAGCCCCCGAGCGGGGATCCAAGAGACCCAGTACTTC. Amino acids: CASSPRAGIQETQYF.

The DNA of the CDR3 is TGTGCCAGCTCACCATCTCGAGGGCTAGCTAACTATGGCTACACCTTC. It encodes CASSPSRGLANYGYTF. This chain connects TRBV18 to TRBJ1-2; D ambiguous. Germline CDR1 and CDR2: KGHSH and LQKENI. Deletions cut 2 bases from V and 0 bases from J, with 13 bases between. The CDR3 spans 16 residues.

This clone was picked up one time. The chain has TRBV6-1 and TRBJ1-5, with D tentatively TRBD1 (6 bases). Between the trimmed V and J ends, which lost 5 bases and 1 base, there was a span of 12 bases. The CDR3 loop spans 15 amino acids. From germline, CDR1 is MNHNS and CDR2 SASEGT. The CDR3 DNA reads TGTGCCAGCAGTCGTCAGGGGATCAGCAATCAGCCCCAGCATTTT. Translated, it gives CASSRQGISNQPQHF.

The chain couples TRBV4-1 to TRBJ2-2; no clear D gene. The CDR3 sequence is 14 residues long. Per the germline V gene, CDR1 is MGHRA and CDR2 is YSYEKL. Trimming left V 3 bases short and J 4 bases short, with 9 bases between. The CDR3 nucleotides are TGCGCCAGCAGCCACAAGGACCCCACCGGGGAGCTGTTTTTT. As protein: CASSHKDPTGELFF.

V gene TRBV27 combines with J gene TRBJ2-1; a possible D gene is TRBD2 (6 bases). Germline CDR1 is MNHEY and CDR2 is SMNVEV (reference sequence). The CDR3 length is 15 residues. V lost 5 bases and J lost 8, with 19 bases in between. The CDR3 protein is CASSPPGLRKDEQFF. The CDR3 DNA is TGTGCCAGCAGTCCGCCGGGACTCCGAAAAGATGAGCAGTTCTTC.

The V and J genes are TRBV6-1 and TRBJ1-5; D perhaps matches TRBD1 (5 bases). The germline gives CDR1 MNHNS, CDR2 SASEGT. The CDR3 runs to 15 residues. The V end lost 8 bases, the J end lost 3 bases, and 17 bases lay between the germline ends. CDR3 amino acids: CASGHSDGFNQPQHF. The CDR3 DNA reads TGTGCCAGCGGACATTCCGACGGTTTCAATCAGCCCCAGCATTTT.

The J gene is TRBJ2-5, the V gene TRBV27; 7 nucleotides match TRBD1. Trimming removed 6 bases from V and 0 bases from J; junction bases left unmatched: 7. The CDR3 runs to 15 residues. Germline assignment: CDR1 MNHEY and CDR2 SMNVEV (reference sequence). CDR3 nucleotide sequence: TGTGCCAGCAGCCCGGGACAGAAAAACCAAGAGACCCAGTACTTC. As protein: CASSPGQKNQETQYF.

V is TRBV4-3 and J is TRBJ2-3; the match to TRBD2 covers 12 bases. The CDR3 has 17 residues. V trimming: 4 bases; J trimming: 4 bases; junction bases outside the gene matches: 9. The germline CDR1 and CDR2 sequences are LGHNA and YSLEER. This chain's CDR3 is CASSPLSSGREADTQYF. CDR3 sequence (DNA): TGCGCCAGCAGCCCCCTCTCTAGCGGGAGGGAGGCAGATACGCAGTATTTT.

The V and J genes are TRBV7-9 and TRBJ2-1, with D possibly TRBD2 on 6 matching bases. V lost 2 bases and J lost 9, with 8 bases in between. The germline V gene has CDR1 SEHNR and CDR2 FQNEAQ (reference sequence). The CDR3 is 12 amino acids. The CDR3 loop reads CASSLMGGEQFF. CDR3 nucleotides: TGTGCCAGCAGCTTAATGGGAGGTGAGCAGTTCTTC.

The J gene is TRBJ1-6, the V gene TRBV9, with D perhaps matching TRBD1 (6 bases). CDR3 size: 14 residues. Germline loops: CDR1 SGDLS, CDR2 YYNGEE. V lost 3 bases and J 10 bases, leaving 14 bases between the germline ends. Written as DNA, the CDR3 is TGTGCCAGCAGCGGCCGGGACACTCACTCACCCCTCCACTTT. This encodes CASSGRDTHSPLHF.

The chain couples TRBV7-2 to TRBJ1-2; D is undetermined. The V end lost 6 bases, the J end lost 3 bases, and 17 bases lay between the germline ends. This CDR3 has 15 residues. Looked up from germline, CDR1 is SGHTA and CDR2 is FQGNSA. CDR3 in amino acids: CASSPMGGIDYGYTF. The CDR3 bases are TGTGCCAGCAGTCCAATGGGCGGGATTGACTATGGCTACACCTTC.

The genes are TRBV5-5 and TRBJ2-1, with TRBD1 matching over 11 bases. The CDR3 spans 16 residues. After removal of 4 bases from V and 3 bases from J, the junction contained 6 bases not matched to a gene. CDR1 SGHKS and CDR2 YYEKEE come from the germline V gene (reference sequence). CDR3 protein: CASSPTGTGGYNEQFF. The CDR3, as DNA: TGTGCCAGCAGCCCCACCGGGACAGGGGGCTACAATGAGCAGTTCTTC.

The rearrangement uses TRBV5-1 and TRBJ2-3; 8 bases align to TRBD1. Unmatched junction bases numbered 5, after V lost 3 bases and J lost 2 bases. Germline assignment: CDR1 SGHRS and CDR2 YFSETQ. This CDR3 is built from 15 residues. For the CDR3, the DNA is TGCGCCAGCAGCTGGACAGGGATCGACACAGATACGCAGTATTTT. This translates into CASSWTGIDTDTQYF. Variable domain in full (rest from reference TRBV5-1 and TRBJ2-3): KAGVTQTPRYLIKTRGQQVTLSCSPISGHRSVSWYQQTPGQGLQFLFEYFSETQRNKGNFPGRFSGRQFSNSRSEMNVSTLELGDSALYLCASSWTGIDTDTQYFGPGTRLTVL.

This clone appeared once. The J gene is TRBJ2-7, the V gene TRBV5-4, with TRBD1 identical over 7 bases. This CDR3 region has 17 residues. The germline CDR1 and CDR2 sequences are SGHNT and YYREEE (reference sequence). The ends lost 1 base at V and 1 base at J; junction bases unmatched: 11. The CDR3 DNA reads TGTGCCAGCAGCTTGAGGCGTACAGGGGAGAGATCCTACGAGCAGTACTTC. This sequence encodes CASSLRRTGERSYEQYF. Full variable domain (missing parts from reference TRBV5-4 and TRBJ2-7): ETGVTQSPTHLIKTRGQQVTLRCSSQSGHNTVSWYQQALGQGPQFIFQYYREEENGRGNFPPRFSGLQFPNYSSELNVNALELDDSALYLCASSLRRTGERSYEQYFGPGTRLTVT.

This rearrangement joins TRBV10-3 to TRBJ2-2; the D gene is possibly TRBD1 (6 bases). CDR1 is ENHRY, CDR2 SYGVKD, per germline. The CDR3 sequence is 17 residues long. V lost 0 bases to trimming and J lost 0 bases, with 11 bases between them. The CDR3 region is CAISESFDRPNTGELFF. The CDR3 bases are TGTGCCATCAGTGAGTCTTTCGACAGGCCGAACACCGGGGAGCTGTTTTTT.

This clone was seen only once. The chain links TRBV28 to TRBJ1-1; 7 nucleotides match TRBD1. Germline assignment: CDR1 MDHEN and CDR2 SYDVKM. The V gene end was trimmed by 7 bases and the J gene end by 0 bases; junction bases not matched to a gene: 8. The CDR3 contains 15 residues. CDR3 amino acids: CASKEGARVNTEAFF. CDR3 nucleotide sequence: TGTGCCAGCAAGGAGGGGGCTCGGGTGAACACTGAAGCTTTCTTT.

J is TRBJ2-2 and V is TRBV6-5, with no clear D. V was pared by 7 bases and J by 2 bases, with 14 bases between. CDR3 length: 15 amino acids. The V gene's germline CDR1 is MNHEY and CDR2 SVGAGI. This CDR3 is CASNLQGVNTGELFF. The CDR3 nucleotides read TGTGCCAGCAATCTACAAGGAGTAAACACCGGGGAGCTGTTTTTT.

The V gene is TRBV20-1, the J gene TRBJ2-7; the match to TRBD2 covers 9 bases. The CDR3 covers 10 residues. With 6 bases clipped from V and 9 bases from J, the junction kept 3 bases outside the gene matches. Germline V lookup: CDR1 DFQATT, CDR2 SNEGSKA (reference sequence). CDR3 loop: CSARLAVQYF. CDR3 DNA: TGCAGTGCCCGACTAGCGGTGCAGTACTTC.

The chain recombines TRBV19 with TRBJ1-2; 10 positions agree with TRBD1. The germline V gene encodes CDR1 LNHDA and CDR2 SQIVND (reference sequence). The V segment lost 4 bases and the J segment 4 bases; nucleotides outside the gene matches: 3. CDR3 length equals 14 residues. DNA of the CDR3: TGTGCCAGTAGTAGGGGACAGGGGTCCTATGGCTACACCTTC. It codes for CASSRGQGSYGYTF. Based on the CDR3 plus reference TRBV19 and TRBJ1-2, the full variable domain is DGGITQSPKYLFRKEGQNVTLSCEQNLNHDAMYWYRQDPGQGLRLIYYSQIVNDFQKGDIAEGYSVSREKKESFPLTVTSAQKNPTAFYLCASSRGQGSYGYTFGSGTRLTVV.

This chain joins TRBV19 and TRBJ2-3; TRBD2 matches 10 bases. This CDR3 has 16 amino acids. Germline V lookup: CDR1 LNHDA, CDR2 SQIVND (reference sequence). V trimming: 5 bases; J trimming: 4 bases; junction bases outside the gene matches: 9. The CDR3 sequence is CASSYSSGSRADTQYF. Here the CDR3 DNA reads TGTGCCAGTAGTTACTCTAGCGGGAGTCGAGCAGATACGCAGTATTTT.

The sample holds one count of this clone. CDR3 bases: TGTGCCTGGAGTGGCAGAGGCAATCAGCCCCAGCATTTT. Amino acid sequence: CAWSGRGNQPQHF. The chain couples TRBV30 to TRBJ1-5; D not certain. Trimming shortened V by 1 base and J by 2 bases, and 6 bases separated the two germline ends. Germline CDR1 is GTSNPN and CDR2 is SVGIG (reference sequence). This CDR3 has 13 residues.

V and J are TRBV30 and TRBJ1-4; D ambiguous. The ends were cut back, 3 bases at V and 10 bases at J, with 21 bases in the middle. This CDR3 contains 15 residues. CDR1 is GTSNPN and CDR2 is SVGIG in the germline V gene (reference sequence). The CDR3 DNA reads TGTGCCTGGAGCCCAGGACTTCCCCCGGAGGGAAAACTGTTTTTT. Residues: CAWSPGLPPEGKLFF.

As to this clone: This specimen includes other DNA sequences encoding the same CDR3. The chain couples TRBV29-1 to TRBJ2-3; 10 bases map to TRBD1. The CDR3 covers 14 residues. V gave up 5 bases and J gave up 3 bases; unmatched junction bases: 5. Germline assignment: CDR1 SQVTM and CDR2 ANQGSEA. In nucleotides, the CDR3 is TGCAGCGTTTCCAGGGACAGGGGTACAGATACGCAGTATTTT. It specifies CSVSRDRGTDTQYF.

The DNA of the CDR3 is TGTGCCAGCAGTTTAGAGGGCGGGAGGGCCCAAGAGACCCAGTACTTC. Encoded protein: CASSLEGGRAQETQYF. V is TRBV28 and J is TRBJ2-5; 9 bases match TRBD2. The CDR3 has 16 residues. Losses at the gene ends were 2 bases for V and 1 base for J; bases not matched to a gene: 5. Per the germline V gene, CDR1 is MDHEN and CDR2 is SYDVKM.